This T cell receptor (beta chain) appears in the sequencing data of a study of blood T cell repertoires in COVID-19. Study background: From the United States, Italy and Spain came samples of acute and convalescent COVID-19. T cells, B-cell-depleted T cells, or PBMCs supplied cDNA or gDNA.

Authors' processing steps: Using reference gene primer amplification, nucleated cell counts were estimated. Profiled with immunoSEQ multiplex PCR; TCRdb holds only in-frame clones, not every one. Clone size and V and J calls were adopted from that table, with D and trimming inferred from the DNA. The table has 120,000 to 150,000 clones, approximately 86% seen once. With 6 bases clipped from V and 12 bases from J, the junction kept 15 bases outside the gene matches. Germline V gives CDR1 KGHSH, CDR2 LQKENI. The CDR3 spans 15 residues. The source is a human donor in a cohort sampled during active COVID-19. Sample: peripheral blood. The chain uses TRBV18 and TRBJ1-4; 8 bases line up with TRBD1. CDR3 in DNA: TGTGCCAGCTCGCGACAGGGGAATCAGCGCGGTGAACTGTTTTTT. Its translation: CASSRQGNQRGELFF.